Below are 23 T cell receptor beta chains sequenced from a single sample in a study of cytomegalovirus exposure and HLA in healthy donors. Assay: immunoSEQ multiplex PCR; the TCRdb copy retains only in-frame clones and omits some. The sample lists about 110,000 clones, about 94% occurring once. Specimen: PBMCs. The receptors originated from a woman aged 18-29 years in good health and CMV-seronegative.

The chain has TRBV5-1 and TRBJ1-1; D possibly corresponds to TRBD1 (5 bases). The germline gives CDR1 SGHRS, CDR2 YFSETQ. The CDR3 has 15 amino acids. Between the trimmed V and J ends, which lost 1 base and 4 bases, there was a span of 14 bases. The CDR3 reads CASSLLQGWATEAFF. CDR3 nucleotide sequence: TGCGCCAGCAGCTTGCTTCAGGGCTGGGCCACTGAAGCTTTCTTT.

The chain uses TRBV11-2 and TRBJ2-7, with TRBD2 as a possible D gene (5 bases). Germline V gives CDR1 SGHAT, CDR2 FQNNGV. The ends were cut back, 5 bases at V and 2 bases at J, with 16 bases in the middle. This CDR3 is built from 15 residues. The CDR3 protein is CASSPNGLATYEQYF. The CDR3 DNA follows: TGTGCCAGCAGCCCCAACGGACTGGCGACCTACGAGCAGTACTTC.

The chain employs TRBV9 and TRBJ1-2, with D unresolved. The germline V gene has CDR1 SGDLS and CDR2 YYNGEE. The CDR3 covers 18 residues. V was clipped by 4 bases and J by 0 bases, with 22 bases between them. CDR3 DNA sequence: TGTGCCAGCAGCCCAGGAGGAGCGGCAACCCTAGCTAACTATGGCTACACCTTC. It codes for CASSPGGAATLANYGYTF.

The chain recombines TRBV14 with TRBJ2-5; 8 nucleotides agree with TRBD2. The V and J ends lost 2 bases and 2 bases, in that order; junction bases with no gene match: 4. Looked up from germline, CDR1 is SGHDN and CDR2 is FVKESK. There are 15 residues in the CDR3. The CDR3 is CASSQLAGRQETQYF. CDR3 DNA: TGTGCCAGCAGCCAATTAGCGGGGAGACAAGAGACCCAGTACTTC.

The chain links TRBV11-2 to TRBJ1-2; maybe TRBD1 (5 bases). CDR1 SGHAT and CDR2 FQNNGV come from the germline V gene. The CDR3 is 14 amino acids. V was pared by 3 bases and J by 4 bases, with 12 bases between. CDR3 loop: CASSLTDSPYGYTF. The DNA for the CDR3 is TGTGCCAGCAGCTTGACAGACTCTCCCTATGGCTACACCTTC. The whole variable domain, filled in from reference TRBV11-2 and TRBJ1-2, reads EAGVAQSPRYKIIEKRQSVAFWCNPISGHATLYWYQQILGQGPKLLIQFQNNGVVDDSQLPKDRFSAERLKGVDSTLKIQPAKLEDSAVYLCASSLTDSPYGYTFGSGTRLTVV.

CDR3 coding DNA: TGTGCCAGCAGTTCTTTCTGGGACACAAGCACAGATACGCAGTATTTT. Translation: CASSSFWDTSTDTQYF. The V gene is TRBV6-5, the J gene TRBJ2-3; the D gene is possibly TRBD1 (6 bases). The V end lost 4 bases, the J end lost 0 bases, and 14 bases lay between the germline ends. Germline CDR1 reads MNHEY; CDR2 reads SVGAGI. This CDR3 has 16 residues.

The CDR3, as DNA: TGCGCCAGCAGCCCTAGGAGCGGGGGGATCTACAATGAGCAGTTCTTC. Translated: CASSPRSGGIYNEQFF. V is TRBV4-3 and J is TRBJ2-1, with 9 bases identical to TRBD2. V shed 4 bases, J shed 3 bases, and the junction held 7 bases outside the gene matches. CDR1 and CDR2 from the germline V gene are LGHNA and YSLEER. This CDR3 spans 16 amino acids.

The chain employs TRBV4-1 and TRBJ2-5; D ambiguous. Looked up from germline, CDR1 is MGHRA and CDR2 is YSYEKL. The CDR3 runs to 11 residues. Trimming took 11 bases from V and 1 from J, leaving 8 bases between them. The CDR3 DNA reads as TGCGCCTCAGGAATCCAAGAGACCCAGTACTTC. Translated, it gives CASGIQETQYF.

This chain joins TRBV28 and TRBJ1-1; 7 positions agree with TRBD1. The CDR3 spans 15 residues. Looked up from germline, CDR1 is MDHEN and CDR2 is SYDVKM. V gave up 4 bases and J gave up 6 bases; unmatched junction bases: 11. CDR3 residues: CASSSPGQVDPEAFF. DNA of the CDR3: TGTGCCAGCAGTTCCCCTGGACAGGTAGATCCTGAAGCTTTCTTT.

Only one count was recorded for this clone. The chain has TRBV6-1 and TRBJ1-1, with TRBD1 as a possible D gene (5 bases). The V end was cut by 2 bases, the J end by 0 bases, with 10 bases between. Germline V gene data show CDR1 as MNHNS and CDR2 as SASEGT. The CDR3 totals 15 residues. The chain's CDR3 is CASSEFRTMNTEAFF. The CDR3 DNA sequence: TGTGCCAGCAGTGAATTCCGGACAATGAACACTGAAGCTTTCTTT.

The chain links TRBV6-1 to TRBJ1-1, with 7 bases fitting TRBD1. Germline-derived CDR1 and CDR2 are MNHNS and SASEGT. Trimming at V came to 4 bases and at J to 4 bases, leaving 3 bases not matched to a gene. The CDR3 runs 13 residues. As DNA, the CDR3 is TGTGCCAGCAGTGCCACAGGGGTCACTGAAGCTTTCTTT. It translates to CASSATGVTEAFF.

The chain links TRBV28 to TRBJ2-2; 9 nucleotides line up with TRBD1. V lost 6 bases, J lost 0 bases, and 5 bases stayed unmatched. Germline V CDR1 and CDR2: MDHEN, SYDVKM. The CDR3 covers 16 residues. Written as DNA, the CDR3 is TGTGCCAGCAGCGTTCACAGGGGGCCGAACACCGGGGAGCTGTTTTTT. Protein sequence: CASSVHRGPNTGELFF.

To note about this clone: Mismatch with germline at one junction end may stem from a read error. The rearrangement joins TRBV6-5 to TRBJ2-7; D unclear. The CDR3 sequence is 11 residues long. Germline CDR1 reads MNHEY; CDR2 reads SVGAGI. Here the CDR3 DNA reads TGTGCCAGCAGTTACTCCTGCGAGCAGTACTTC. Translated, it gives CASSYSCEQYF.

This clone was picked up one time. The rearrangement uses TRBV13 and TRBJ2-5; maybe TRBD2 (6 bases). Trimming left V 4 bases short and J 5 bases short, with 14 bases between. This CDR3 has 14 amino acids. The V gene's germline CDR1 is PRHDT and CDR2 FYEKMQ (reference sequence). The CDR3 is CASSSTGSGETQYF. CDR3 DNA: TGTGCCAGCAGCTCCACCGGTAGCGGCGAGACCCAGTACTTC.

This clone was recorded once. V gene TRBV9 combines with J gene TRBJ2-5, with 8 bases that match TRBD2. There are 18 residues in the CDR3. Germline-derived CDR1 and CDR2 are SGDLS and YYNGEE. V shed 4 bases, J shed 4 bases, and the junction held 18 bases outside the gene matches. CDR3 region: CASSLGGLFGGARETQYF. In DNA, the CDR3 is TGTGCCAGCAGCCTAGGTGGTCTATTCGGGGGGGCCCGAGAGACCCAGTACTTC.

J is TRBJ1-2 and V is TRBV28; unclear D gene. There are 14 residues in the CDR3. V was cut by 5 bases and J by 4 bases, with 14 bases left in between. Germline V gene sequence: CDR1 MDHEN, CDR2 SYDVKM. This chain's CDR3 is CASSPLLVRYGYTF. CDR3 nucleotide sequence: TGTGCCAGCAGTCCGCTGCTGGTGCGCTATGGCTACACCTTC.

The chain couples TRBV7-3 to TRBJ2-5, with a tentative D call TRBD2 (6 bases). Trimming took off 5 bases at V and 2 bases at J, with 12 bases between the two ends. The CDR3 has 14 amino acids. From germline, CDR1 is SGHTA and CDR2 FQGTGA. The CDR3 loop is CASSPGTVQETQYF. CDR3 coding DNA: TGTGCCAGCAGCCCCGGGACTGTACAAGAGACCCAGTACTTC.

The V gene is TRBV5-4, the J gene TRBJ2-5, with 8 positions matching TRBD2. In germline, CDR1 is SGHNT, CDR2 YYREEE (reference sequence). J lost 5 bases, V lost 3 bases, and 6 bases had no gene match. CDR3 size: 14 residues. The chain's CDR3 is CASSSPGGPETQYF. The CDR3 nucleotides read TGTGCCAGCAGCTCCCCGGGGGGGCCTGAGACCCAGTACTTC.

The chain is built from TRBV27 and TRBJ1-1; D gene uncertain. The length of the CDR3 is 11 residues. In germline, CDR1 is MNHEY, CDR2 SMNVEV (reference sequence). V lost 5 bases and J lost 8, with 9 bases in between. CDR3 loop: CASSTSGEAFF. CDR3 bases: TGTGCCAGCAGTACCTCGGGGGAAGCTTTCTTT.

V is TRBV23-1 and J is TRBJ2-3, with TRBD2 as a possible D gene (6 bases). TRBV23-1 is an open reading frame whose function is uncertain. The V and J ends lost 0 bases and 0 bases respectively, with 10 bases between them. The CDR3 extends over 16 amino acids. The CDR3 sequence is CASSQSRESSTDTQYF. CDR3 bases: TGCGCCAGCAGTCAATCGCGGGAATCTAGCACAGATACGCAGTATTTT.

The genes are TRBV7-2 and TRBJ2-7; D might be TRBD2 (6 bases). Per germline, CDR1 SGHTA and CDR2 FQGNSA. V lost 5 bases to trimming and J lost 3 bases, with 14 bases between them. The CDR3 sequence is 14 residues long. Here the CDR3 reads CASSTPGLIYEQYF. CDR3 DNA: TGTGCCAGCAGCACGCCGGGACTCATCTACGAGCAGTACTTC.

The CDR3 loop reads CASRPTTGGVGETQYF. The CDR3 DNA reads TGTGCCAGCCGACCTACGACAGGGGGCGTGGGGGAGACCCAGTACTTC. The chain links TRBV27 to TRBJ2-5, with TRBD1 matching over 10 bases. Germline lookup yields CDR1 MNHEY and CDR2 SMNVEV (reference sequence). The CDR3 spans 16 residues. V lost 8 bases and J lost 5; bases outside the gene matches: 14.

CDR3 loop: CAYAGGGAYEQYF. The CDR3 DNA follows: TGTGCTTATGCGGGCGGTGGGGCCTACGAGCAGTACTTC. The chain recombines TRBV2 with TRBJ2-7, with D possibly TRBD2 on 5 matching bases. The CDR3 is made up of 13 amino acids. The germline V gene has CDR1 SNHLY and CDR2 FYNNEI.